This T cell receptor beta chain derives from a study of Graves' ophthalmopathy and Graves' hyperthyroidism. Study details: Researchers obtained peripheral blood at initial diagnosis, before any treatment had begun.

This clonotype was picked up many times. RNA transcripts were the source from which TCR beta CDR3 regions were amplified. An opening RT-PCR round employed HTBI primers and preceded a second-round multiplex PCR. Using its own MiXCR run on the multiplex PCR reads, TCRdb lists one record per CDR3 protein. The sample includes under 250,000 distinct CDR3 sequences, 29% of them seen just once. CDR3 length equals 15 residues. Germline loops: CDR1 ENHRY, CDR2 SYGVKD. Unmatched junction bases numbered 8, after V lost 5 bases and J lost 2 bases. This TCR was sampled from a man aged 45-60 years with Graves' ophthalmopathy. The genes are TRBV10-3 and TRBJ2-5; 7 bases map to TRBD1. Sequencing was carried out using peripheral blood. The DNA of the CDR3 is TGTGCCATCAGTCCATCAACAGGGGCGCAAGAGACCCAGTACTTC. It specifies CAISPSTGAQETQYF.